The 6 T cell receptor beta chains presented below share a single source sample, sequenced in a study of blood T cells in healthy people across ages. Together with a sample-barcoded 5' primer, a J-beta primer mix was included in a second PCR lasting roughly 7 to 11 cycles. TCRdb ran MiXCR on the 5' RACE reads and lists one entry per CDR3 protein. This sample yields approximately 780,000 distinct CDR3 sequences, of which roughly 25% are seen a single time; around 3% belongs to the top ten. These data also formed part of another study, on T cells of mothers and their children.

Sequencing was done on a sample of blood. The receptors come from a boy aged 5-17 years in good health.

The chain employs TRBV9 and TRBJ2-5; TRBD1 matches 9 bases. This CDR3 has 15 amino acids. Per the germline V gene, CDR1 is SGDLS and CDR2 is YYNGEE. V was clipped by 2 bases and J by 2 bases; unmatched bases: 4. CDR3 amino acids: CASSVRDREQETQYF. DNA of the CDR3: TGTGCCAGCAGCGTCCGGGACAGGGAGCAAGAGACCCAGTACTTC.

The chain links TRBV29-1 to TRBJ1-1; D remains ambiguous. Germline loops: CDR1 SQVTM, CDR2 ANQGSEA. The CDR3 is 13 amino acids. V was cut by 6 bases and J by 4 bases, with 15 bases left in between. CDR3 residues: CSVGPGLSTEAFF. In DNA form, the CDR3 reads TGCAGCGTCGGACCGGGTCTCAGCACTGAAGCTTTCTTT. The full variable domain, rest sourced from reference TRBV29-1 and TRBJ1-1, is SAVISQKPSRDICQRGTSLTIQCQVDSQVTMMFWYRQQPGQSLTLIATANQGSEATYESGFVIDKFPISRPNLTFSTLTVSNMSPEDSSIYLCSVGPGLSTEAFFGQGTRLTVV.

CDR3 loop: CASSFPSLAGPDTQYF. The CDR3 nucleotides are TGTGCCAGCAGTTTTCCGTCACTAGCGGGCCCAGATACGCAGTATTTT. The chain recombines TRBV12-3 or TRBV12-4 with TRBJ2-3, with TRBD2 matching over 9 bases. Losses at the gene ends were 3 bases for V and 4 bases for J; bases not matched to a gene: 8. This CDR3 region has 16 residues.

J is TRBJ1-2 and V is TRBV20-1; the D gene is possibly TRBD1 (6 bases). Germline CDR1 DFQATT, CDR2 SNEGSKA (reference sequence). CDR3 length: 14 amino acids. With 4 bases removed from V and 4 bases from J, the gap between germline ends came to 16 bases. The CDR3 coding sequence is TGCAGTGCTACGAGGGCTCGGGGGCTCTATGGCTACACCTTC. Residues: CSATRARGLYGYTF.

This chain joins TRBV4-1 and TRBJ2-3; D might be TRBD1 (5 bases). Germline V gene sequence: CDR1 MGHRA, CDR2 YSYEKL. Between the trimmed V and J ends, which lost 1 base and 2 bases, there was a span of 13 bases. The CDR3 is 16 residues long. The CDR3 DNA sequence: TGCGCCAGCAGCCAAGCCCTTCTAGGGGTCACAGATACGCAGTATTTT. It codes for CASSQALLGVTDTQYF.

This clonotype was seen a handful of times. V gene TRBV5-1 combines with J gene TRBJ2-2; perhaps TRBD2 as D (5 bases). The length of the CDR3 is 16 residues. Germline V gene sequence: CDR1 SGHRS, CDR2 YFSETQ. The V gene lost 0 bases and the J gene lost 7 bases, with 16 bases spanning the gap. CDR3 sequence: CASSLAPDSFNGELFF. In DNA form, the CDR3 reads TGCGCCAGCAGCTTGGCCCCGGACTCATTTAACGGGGAGCTGTTTTTT.